This paragraph covers one T cell receptor (beta chain) sequence. What it binds is unknown. This sample was taken from a study of post-analysis software for immune sequencing data. Study-wide points: About 5 TRBV segments were more frequent in patients than controls; TRBV5-6, TRBV5-1 and TRBV20-1 belonged to this group.

This CDR3 contains 16 residues. The ends lost 2 bases at V and 7 bases at J; junction bases unmatched: 7. Germline values: CDR1 SGHNT, CDR2 YYREEE (reference sequence). The TCR beta cDNA libraries carried unique molecular identifiers. Via MiXCR, TCRdb re-called the PCR reads, giving one row per CDR3 protein. The sample shows 450,000 to 700,000 distinct CDR3 sequences, roughly 46% of them seen only once. This clonotype was sampled from a girl aged 10 to 17 with multiple sclerosis. V usage is TRBV5-4 and J usage is TRBJ1-6; 9 bases map to TRBD1. Sequenced input: blood. CDR3 loop: CASSFPGQGNNSPLHF. CDR3 DNA sequence: TGTGCCAGCAGCTTCCCCGGACAGGGGAACAATTCACCCCTCCACTTT.